These 26 T cell receptor beta chains came from one sample sequenced in a study of T cells after yellow fever vaccination. Each CDR3 protein gets one entry after TCRdb re-called the 5' RACE reads with MiXCR. The profile shows hundreds of thousands of distinct CDR3 sequences, around 3.6% of them singletons. The source was PBMCs, collected on the day of the yellow fever booster vaccination. The receptors here all came from a man aged 18 to 30 who received the YFV17D yellow fever vaccine.

This clonotype was seen at least ten times. The chain is built from TRBV7-9 and TRBJ2-5, with TRBD1 identical over 7 bases. From germline, CDR1 is SEHNR and CDR2 FQNEAQ (reference sequence). The V gene end was trimmed by 2 bases and the J gene end by 6 bases; junction bases not matched to a gene: 3. This CDR3 region has 13 residues. The CDR3 DNA reads TGTGCCAGCAGCTTAAAGGACAGGAAGACCCAGTACTTC. Its protein is CASSLKDRKTQYF. Based on the CDR3 plus reference TRBV7-9 and TRBJ2-5, the full variable domain is DTGVSQNPRHKITKRGQNVTFRCDPISEHNRLYWYRQTLGQGPEFLTYFQNEAQLEKSRLLSDRFSAERPKGSFSTLEIQRTEQGDSAMYLCASSLKDRKTQYFGPGTRLLVL.

V usage is TRBV20-1 and J usage is TRBJ1-4; no clear D. The CDR3 runs 12 residues. Trimming left V 6 bases short and J 8 bases short, with 13 bases between. Germline V CDR1 and CDR2: DFQATT, SNEGSKA (reference sequence). The CDR3 spells CSAQRLGEKLFF. In DNA, the CDR3 is TGCAGTGCGCAAAGGCTGGGGGAAAAACTGTTTTTT.

This clonotype was seen more than once but under ten times. V usage is TRBV29-1 and J usage is TRBJ2-1; D gene uncertain. V shed 4 bases and J shed 9 bases, with 16 bases lying between them. The CDR3 has 13 residues. The germline CDR1 and CDR2 sequences are SQVTM and ANQGSEA. CDR3 nucleotides: TGCAGCGTTGCCAGAAACGACAACGGTGAGCAGTTCTTC. Translating it yields CSVARNDNGEQFF.

The genes are TRBV20-1 and TRBJ1-5; the D is unclear. CDR1 and CDR2 from the germline V gene are DFQATT and SNEGSKA (reference sequence). The length of the CDR3 is 14 residues. The V and J ends lost 1 base and 2 bases respectively, with 9 bases between them. The CDR3 DNA reads TGCAGTGCTAGAGGTTCTAACCGCAATCAGCCCCAGCATTTT. Its protein product is CSARGSNRNQPQHF.

This clonotype was seen ten or more times. J is TRBJ2-5 and V is TRBV5-1, with TRBD2 as a possible D gene (5 bases). The ends were cut back, 6 bases at V and 5 bases at J, with 14 bases in the middle. Germline assignment: CDR1 SGHRS and CDR2 YFSETQ. The CDR3 is made up of 13 amino acids. In DNA form, the CDR3 reads TGCGCCAGCACCCTGCCGGGGATCGAGACCCAGTACTTC. Translating it yields CASTLPGIETQYF.

The gene calls are TRBV2 and TRBJ1-6; TRBD1 is a possible D gene (5 bases). V was pared by 9 bases and J by 6 bases, with 27 bases between. The germline gives CDR1 SNHLY, CDR2 FYNNEI. The CDR3 is 18 amino acids. CDR3 coding DNA: TGTGCCAGTTCGCGGCAGGGTGCATTAGCGGACCCTAATTCACCCCTCCACTTT. Translation gives CASSRQGALADPNSPLHF.

This clonotype was counted at least ten times. This rearrangement joins TRBV5-1 to TRBJ2-5; 8 nucleotides agree with TRBD2. With V trimmed by 0 bases and J by 5 bases, 12 bases remained unmatched. From germline, CDR1 is SGHRS and CDR2 YFSETQ. CDR3 length: 17 amino acids. This chain's CDR3 is CASSLAASGGLRETQYF. The CDR3 DNA is TGCGCCAGCAGCTTGGCCGCCAGCGGGGGCCTTCGGGAGACCCAGTACTTC.

This clonotype was recorded at least ten times. The gene calls are TRBV7-2 and TRBJ1-2; 7 positions agree with TRBD1. V shed 6 bases, J shed 3 bases, and the junction held 4 bases outside the gene matches. CDR3 length: 13 amino acids. Germline loops: CDR1 SGHTA, CDR2 FQGNSA. The CDR3 coding sequence is TGTGCCAGCAGTCCTGACAGGGACTATGGCTACACCTTC. It codes for CASSPDRDYGYTF.

Ten or more counts support this clonotype. The genes are TRBV29-1 and TRBJ2-7, with D possibly TRBD1 on 6 matching bases. V dropped 4 bases and J dropped 6 bases, with 13 bases sitting between them. The CDR3 is 12 residues long. From germline, CDR1 is SQVTM and CDR2 ANQGSEA. The CDR3 spells CSVVDSGAEQYF. The DNA of the CDR3 is TGCAGCGTTGTTGACTCAGGGGCCGAGCAGTACTTC.

This clonotype was counted at least ten times. The chain employs TRBV28 and TRBJ1-5; TRBD1 is a possible D gene (6 bases). The CDR3 totals 13 residues. Trimming removed 8 bases at V and 4 bases at J, with 12 bases between. Looked up from germline, CDR1 is MDHEN and CDR2 is SYDVKM. CDR3 sequence: CASAGHLNQPQHF. CDR3 DNA sequence: TGTGCCAGCGCGGGACACCTTAATCAGCCCCAGCATTTT. Drawing the rest from reference TRBV28 and TRBJ1-5, the complete variable domain is DVKVTQSSRYLVKRTGEKVFLECVQDMDHENMFWYRQDPGLGLRLIYFSYDVKMKEKGDIPEGYSVSREKKERFSLILESASTNQTSMYLCASAGHLNQPQHFGDGTRLSIL.

This clonotype came up a few times. CDR3: CASSSPTQNYGYTF. The CDR3 coding sequence is TGTGCCAGCAGCTCTCCCACCCAGAACTATGGCTACACCTTC. The V and J genes are TRBV5-4 and TRBJ1-2; D unresolved. The germline CDR1 and CDR2 sequences are SGHNT and YYREEE (reference sequence). Trimming pared 3 bases from V and 2 bases from J, leaving 11 bases between. The CDR3 is 14 amino acids.

This clonotype has only one observation. Possible read error: a much larger clone is one base away. This rearrangement joins TRBV7-7 to TRBJ2-5; D remains unclear. Germline loops: CDR1 SSHAT, CDR2 FNYEAQ (reference sequence). The length of the CDR3 is 12 residues. This CDR3 is CDSSAWKETQYF. CDR3 DNA sequence: TGTGACAGCAGCGCTTGGAAGGAGACCCAGTACTTC.

This clonotype was recorded many times. V usage is TRBV20-1 and J usage is TRBJ1-3; 9 positions agree with TRBD1. The ends lost 6 bases at V and 1 base at J; junction bases unmatched: 1. Per the germline V gene, CDR1 is DFQATT and CDR2 is SNEGSKA (reference sequence). This CDR3 is built from 13 residues. CDR3 sequence reads: CSAGTGSGNTIYF. CDR3 in DNA: TGCAGTGCCGGGACAGGGTCTGGAAACACCATATATTTT.

The table lists this clonotype with many counts. The genes are TRBV6-5 and TRBJ1-2; possible D gene TRBD1, 5 bases. The CDR3 runs 15 residues. CDR1 is MNHEY and CDR2 is SVGAGI in the germline V gene. The V gene lost 1 base and the J gene lost 1 base, with 10 bases spanning the gap. The CDR3 loop is CASSYWGDGNYGYTF. DNA for the CDR3: TGTGCCAGCAGTTACTGGGGGGACGGTAACTATGGCTACACCTTC.

At least ten counts were recorded for this clonotype. CDR3 loop: CASSSQGGADTEAFF. The CDR3 DNA follows: TGTGCCAGCAGCTCGCAGGGGGGCGCGGACACTGAAGCTTTCTTT. J is TRBJ1-1 and V is TRBV7-2; 7 bases are a match to TRBD1. The V and J ends lost 4 bases and 3 bases, in that order; junction bases with no gene match: 8. This CDR3 has 15 residues. Germline CDR1 and CDR2: SGHTA and FQGNSA.

There are a few counts of this clonotype. The chain recombines TRBV6-5 with TRBJ2-6; maybe TRBD1 (5 bases). V lost 3 bases and J lost 5, with 8 bases in between. Germline CDR1 is MNHEY and CDR2 is SVGAGI. There are 14 residues in the CDR3. The CDR3 sequence is CASSYQGRANVLTF. The DNA for the CDR3 is TGTGCCAGCAGTTATCAGGGAAGGGCCAACGTCCTGACTTTC.

This clonotype showed up many times. The chain carries TRBV15 and TRBJ1-2; D is unresolved. V was clipped by 1 base and J by 5 bases, with 2 bases between them. Germline V gives CDR1 LNHNV, CDR2 YYDKDF (reference sequence). CDR3 size: 11 residues. Written as DNA, the CDR3 is TGTGCCACCAGCAGAGGGTATGGCTACACCTTC. Encoded protein: CATSRGYGYTF. Complete variable domain (other parts from reference TRBV15 and TRBJ1-2): DAMVIQNPRYQVTQFGKPVTLSCSQTLNHNVMYWYQQKSSQAPKLLFHYYDKDFNNEADTPDNFQSRRPNTSFCFLDIRSPGLGDTAMYLCATSRGYGYTFGSGTRLTVV.

This clonotype was counted ten times or more. The chain joins TRBV20-1 to TRBJ2-3, with unresolved D. CDR1 is DFQATT, CDR2 SNEGSKA, per germline (reference sequence). This CDR3 is 15 amino acids long. Trimming removed 0 bases from V and 2 bases from J, with 12 bases in between. For the CDR3, the DNA is TGCAGTGCTAGAGATGTCCTCTCAACCACAGATACGCAGTATTTT. Its translation: CSARDVLSTTDTQYF.

This clonotype has at least ten counts. The CDR3 loop is CASSLPFSGTGDGGETQYF. CDR3 bases: TGTGCCAGCAGCTTACCATTCTCCGGGACAGGGGACGGAGGAGAGACCCAGTACTTC. J is TRBJ2-5 and V is TRBV7-9; 10 nucleotides align to TRBD1. V shed 2 bases, J shed 4 bases, and the junction held 16 bases outside the gene matches. Germline CDR1 and CDR2: SEHNR and FQNEAQ (reference sequence). The CDR3 covers 19 residues.

This clonotype was recorded at least ten times. The chain uses TRBV7-9 and TRBJ2-3, with TRBD2 matching over 14 bases. The CDR3 is made up of 17 amino acids. CDR1 and CDR2 (germline): SEHNR, FQNEAQ (reference sequence). J was trimmed by 4 bases and V by 5 bases; bases with no gene match: 8. The CDR3 DNA reads TGTGCCAGCAGCCTCCGACTAGCGGGGGGGCCTGCAGATACGCAGTATTTT. It specifies CASSLRLAGGPADTQYF.

This clonotype has a count of ten or more. The chain joins TRBV29-1 to TRBJ1-1; possibly TRBD1 for D (6 bases). The CDR3 covers 13 residues. Germline V gives CDR1 SQVTM, CDR2 ANQGSEA. Trimming shortened V by 4 bases and J by 11 bases, and 20 bases separated the two germline ends. In nucleotides, the CDR3 is TGCAGCGTTGTTGGGTCCGACACAGGGTTGGCTTTCTTT. As protein: CSVVGSDTGLAFF.

This clonotype was seen ten or more times. The chain carries TRBV7-2 and TRBJ2-5; D possibly corresponds to TRBD2 (6 bases). The V end was cut by 11 bases, the J end by 2 bases, with 12 bases between. The CDR3 runs 12 residues. Germline CDR1 and CDR2: SGHTA and FQGNSA. The CDR3, as DNA: TGTGCCTCGGGGGTATCTCAAGAGACCCAGTACTTC. Translating it yields CASGVSQETQYF.

The chain couples TRBV6-2 or TRBV6-3 to TRBJ2-5, with a possible D match to TRBD1 (5 bases). This CDR3 spans 14 amino acids. V dropped 7 bases and J dropped 5 bases, with 17 bases sitting between them. Germline CDR1 is MNHEY and CDR2 is SVGEGT. The CDR3 here is CASIQKGMDETQYF. The CDR3 coding sequence is TGTGCCAGCATCCAAAAGGGGATGGACGAGACCCAGTACTTC.

This clonotype was detected a few times. This chain links TRBV7-3 with TRBJ1-1; 8 nucleotides match TRBD1. Per germline, CDR1 SGHTA and CDR2 FQGTGA. The CDR3 contains 17 residues. Unmatched junction bases numbered 11, after V lost 5 bases and J lost 0 bases. This chain's CDR3 is CASSQTTGGTLNTEAFF. CDR3 sequence (DNA): TGTGCCAGCAGCCAAACAACAGGGGGGACATTGAACACTGAAGCTTTCTTT.

This clonotype was seen repeatedly, ten times or more. The gene calls are TRBV20-1 and TRBJ2-4; tentatively, D is TRBD1 (5 bases). CDR3 size: 12 residues. V dropped 6 bases and J dropped 10 bases, with 16 bases sitting between them. The V gene's germline CDR1 is DFQATT and CDR2 SNEGSKA (reference sequence). In DNA, the CDR3 is TGCAGTGCATCCAGTGGGGCCTCGATTCAGTACTTC. Residues: CSASSGASIQYF.

This clonotype has at least ten counts. The chain links TRBV7-2 to TRBJ2-1; 12 bases map to TRBD2. CDR1 is SGHTA and CDR2 is FQGNSA in the germline V gene. Germline trimming cut 6 bases from V and 5 bases from J; bases unmatched to any gene: 2. CDR3 size: 14 residues. The CDR3 here is CASRRTSGDNEQFF. The CDR3 DNA follows: TGTGCCAGCAGAAGGACTAGCGGGGACAATGAGCAGTTCTTC.